The 8 T cell receptor beta chains listed next were all sequenced from one sample in a study of blood T cell repertoires in COVID-19. Here immunoSEQ multiplex PCR was the method, and the copy in TCRdb shows in-frame clones only, minus some. Here the sample spans more than 200,000 clones, 75% to 95% being singletons. Sequencing input: PBMCs or T cells enriched from blood (not recorded which). These TCRs come from a woman in her late teens or twenties who had recovered from COVID-19.

With respect to this clone: The junction departs from germline at one end; a sequencing error may be responsible. This rearrangement joins TRBV4-1 to TRBJ2-4; TRBD2 matches at 9 bases. The CDR3 contains 12 residues. From germline, CDR1 is MGHRA and CDR2 YSYEKL. CDR3 in amino acids: CASSRLGTSPVF. The DNA for the CDR3 is TGCGCCAGCAGCCGCCTCGGGACTAGCCCTGTCTTC.

This rearrangement joins TRBV20-1 to TRBJ2-1; 11 bases agree with TRBD2. Germline CDR1 is DFQATT and CDR2 is SNEGSKA (reference sequence). This CDR3 is 15 amino acids long. After removal of 3 bases from V and 9 bases from J, the junction contained 10 bases not matched to a gene. The CDR3: CSASSTFSGRGEQFF. The CDR3, as DNA: TGCAGTGCTAGTTCGACCTTTAGCGGGAGGGGTGAGCAGTTCTTC.

The chain is built from TRBV7-8 and TRBJ1-5; 9 nucleotides agree with TRBD1. J was trimmed by 3 bases and V by 4 bases; bases with no gene match: 4. Per germline, CDR1 SGHVS and CDR2 FQNEAQ. The CDR3 has 15 residues. The CDR3 region is CASSSRQGVNQPQHF. In nucleotides, the CDR3 is TGTGCCAGCAGCTCGCGACAGGGGGTCAATCAGCCCCAGCATTTT.

The chain has TRBV6-5 and TRBJ2-2, with D uncertain. Trimming took 8 bases from V and 8 from J, leaving 15 bases between them. The germline V gene has CDR1 MNHEY and CDR2 SVGAGI. This CDR3 region has 13 residues. The CDR3 nucleotides are TGTGCCAGCCTAGTCCCGCAAGAGGGGGAGCTGTTTTTT. Amino acid sequence: CASLVPQEGELFF.

This sequence joins TRBV28 and TRBJ2-7, with D unresolved. This CDR3 has 13 amino acids. Germline V gene data show CDR1 as MDHEN and CDR2 as SYDVKM. V was pared by 2 bases and J by 3 bases, with 8 bases between. The CDR3 bases are TGTGCCAGCAGTTTACAATCCGGCTACGAGCAGTACTTC. Residues: CASSLQSGYEQYF.

This chain joins TRBV5-4 and TRBJ2-3, with 15 bases lining up with TRBD2. Trimming removed 4 bases from V and 4 bases from J; junction bases left unmatched: 16. The CDR3 contains 20 residues. CDR1 SGHNT and CDR2 YYREEE come from the germline V gene (reference sequence). The CDR3 sequence: CASSPGGLAGGQSFSDTQYF. The DNA of the CDR3 is TGTGCCAGCAGCCCTGGGGGACTAGCGGGGGGACAGTCCTTCTCAGATACGCAGTATTTT.

CDR3 in DNA: TGTGCCAGTAGTAAAGGGACAGGGGATTATGGCTACACCTTC. Residues: CASSKGTGDYGYTF. The chain uses TRBV19 and TRBJ1-2; 10 bases map to TRBD1. The ends lost 4 bases at V and 5 bases at J; junction bases unmatched: 4. Germline V CDR1 and CDR2: LNHDA, SQIVND (reference sequence). CDR3 length: 14 residues.

The chain recombines TRBV28 with TRBJ1-2; D gene uncertain. In germline, CDR1 is MDHEN, CDR2 SYDVKM. V was pared by 11 bases and J by 2 bases, with 12 bases between. The CDR3 runs to 12 residues. The CDR3 bases are TGTGCCGGTCAGCAGAGGAACTATGGCTACACCTTC. It codes for CAGQQRNYGYTF.